The clone carrying this T cell receptor beta chain was found many times. The entry originates in a study of human T cells and chemical hapten exposure. In the study overall: Investigators sensitized about 2 cm by about 2 cm of upper inner arm skin with 2% DPC.

The time point: patch test 1, 2 weeks after DPC sensitization. Treatment indicated: therapeutic diphenylcyclopropenone sensitization with weekly scalp DPC. TCRdb passed the RACE reads through MiXCR, listing each CDR3 protein once. Of roughly 180,000 distinct CDR3 sequences listed, more than 14% are singletons. This clonotype originated in a woman in her thirties with alopecia areata. Some clones in this sample may be carry-over from other donors' samples. The source was whole blood, collected in connection with sensitization to the hapten diphenylcyclopropenone (DPC).

CDR3 coding DNA: TGTGCCAGCACCTGGGGCAGGGCCTACGAGCAGTACTTC. This sequence encodes CASTWGRAYEQYF. The chain couples TRBV6-2 or TRBV6-3 to TRBJ2-7; D might be TRBD1 (5 bases). V gave up 7 bases and J gave up 2 bases, with 12 bases separating them. There are 13 residues in the CDR3. CDR1 is MNHEY, CDR2 SVGEGT, per germline.